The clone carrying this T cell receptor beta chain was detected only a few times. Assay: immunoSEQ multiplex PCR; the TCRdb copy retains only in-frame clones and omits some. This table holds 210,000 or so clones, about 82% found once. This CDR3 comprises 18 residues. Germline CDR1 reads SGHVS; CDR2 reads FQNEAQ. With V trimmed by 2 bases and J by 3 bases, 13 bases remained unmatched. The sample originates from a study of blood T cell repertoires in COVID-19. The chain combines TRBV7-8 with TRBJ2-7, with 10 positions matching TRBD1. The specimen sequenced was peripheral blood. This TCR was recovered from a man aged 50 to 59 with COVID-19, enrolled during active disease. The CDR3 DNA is TGTGCCAGCAGCTTACGGACCCGAGAGGGGGACAGGGGCTACGAGCAGTACTTC. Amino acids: CASSLRTREGDRGYEQYF.